This entry concerns a single T cell receptor beta chain. The CDR3 contains 15 residues. These data are taken from a study of blood T cell repertoires in COVID-19. The method was immunoSEQ multiplex PCR; TCRdb's version includes in-frame clones alone and lacks a portion of them. This table holds around 280,000 clones, about 82% found once. The receptor comes from a woman aged 45 to 65 with active or convalescent COVID-19. What was sequenced was peripheral blood. This chain uses TRBV21-1 with TRBJ1-1. TRBV21-1 is designated a pseudogene. CDR3 protein: CASSLERPPVTEAFF. In nucleotides, the CDR3 is TGTGCCAGCAGCTTGGAGAGACCGCCGGTTACTGAAGCTTTCTTT.